This T cell receptor beta chain emerged from a study of sequential checkpoint blockade in melanoma. Study context: 75 to 95 pretreatment tumor DNA samples were TCRβ immunosequenced.

Method: immunoSEQ multiplex PCR; TCRdb's copy keeps in-frame clones and lacks some. The sample yields approximately 9,700 clones, 20% to 30% seen once. As for treatment: randomized to nivolumab then ipilimumab (arm A) or the reverse (arm B). DNA-damaging chemotherapy had not been given to any patient beforehand. Between the trimmed V and J ends, which lost 9 bases and 3 bases, there was a span of 18 bases. The CDR3 is made up of 14 amino acids. The germline V gene encodes CDR1 LNHDA and CDR2 SQIVND (reference sequence). This chain connects TRBV19 to TRBJ2-7, with no clear D. The TCR originated in a human donor with melanoma. Specimen: tumor tissue (inferred from file names), collected from a patient given nivolumab and ipilimumab in sequence. In DNA form, the CDR3 reads TGTGCCAGGAGCCGGTGGGGAAGAGGCTACGAGCAGTACTTC. It encodes CARSRWGRGYEQYF.